The entry below gives a single T cell receptor (beta chain) sequence along with its context. What it binds is not known. The PCR was carried out with 60 Vbeta primers and 13 Jbeta primers. Method: immunoSEQ multiplex PCR; TCRdb's copy keeps in-frame clones and lacks some. Of more than 150,000 clones in the sample, roughly four fifths were seen once. The data belong to a study of cytomegalovirus exposure and HLA in healthy donors. Overall study results and limits: On later analysis, the bulk of CMV-associated TCR beta chains appeared to be HLA-restricted. Later analysis identified several of the most significant clusters that appeared linked to common viral pathogens. There was a cluster of highly shared sequence variants that was likely a sequencing artifact.

This CDR3 contains 14 residues. CDR1 WNHNN and CDR2 SYGVQD come from the germline V gene (reference sequence). Trimming pared 8 bases from V and 2 bases from J, leaving 14 bases between. The chain joins TRBV10-1 to TRBJ2-3; no clear D. The receptor was derived from a man aged 18 to 35 in good health and CMV-seronegative. Sequenced material: PBMCs. The CDR3 nucleotides read TGCGCCAGCGTAGAGACATTCTTCACAGATACGCAGTATTTT. Translated, it gives CASVETFFTDTQYF.